A single TCR beta chain is shown here with its context. Its antigen remains unidentified. The source of the sample is a study of cytomegalovirus exposure and HLA in healthy donors. Study findings and constraints: About 90% or about 30% of the time was how often most TCR beta V segments were productive, according to an earlier analysis. Because they were indistinguishable, some V segments, including TRBV6-2 and TRBV6-3, were excluded. A later analysis linked about 17,000 TCR beta sequences to HLA alleles at 0.05 false discovery rate.

PCR primers comprised 60 Vbeta and 13 Jbeta primers. Original handling: Later, 80 million or so unique TCR beta chains were counted in an analysis, and roughly 11 million of them were shared. Profiling relied on immunoSEQ multiplex PCR, and the TCRdb table lists in-frame clones only, not all of them. D and trimming were read from the DNA, whereas the V and J calls and clone size are those reported in that table. The table has some 130,000 clones, around 83% seen once. This CDR3 comprises 16 residues. Germline V gives CDR1 MDHEN, CDR2 SYDVKM. Trimming shortened V by 5 bases and J by 3 bases, and 19 bases separated the two germline ends.

The chain recombines TRBV28 with TRBJ1-2; D might be TRBD1 (5 bases). The material sequenced was PBMCs. This clonotype was obtained from a girl aged 2-10 years in good health and CMV-seronegative. CDR3 residues: CASSLLGGRVYYGYTF. CDR3 sequence (DNA): TGTGCCAGCAGTCTACTTGGTGGCAGGGTTTACTATGGCTACACCTTC.